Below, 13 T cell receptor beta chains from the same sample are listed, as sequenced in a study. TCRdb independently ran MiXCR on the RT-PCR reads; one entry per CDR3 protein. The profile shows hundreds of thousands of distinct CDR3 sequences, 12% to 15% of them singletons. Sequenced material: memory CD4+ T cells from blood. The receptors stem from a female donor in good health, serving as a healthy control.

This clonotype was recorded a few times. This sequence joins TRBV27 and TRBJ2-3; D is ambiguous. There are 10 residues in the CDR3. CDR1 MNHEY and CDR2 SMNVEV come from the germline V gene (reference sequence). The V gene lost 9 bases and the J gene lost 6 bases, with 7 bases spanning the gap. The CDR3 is CARPQDTQYF. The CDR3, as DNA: TGTGCCAGACCCCAGGATACGCAGTATTTT.

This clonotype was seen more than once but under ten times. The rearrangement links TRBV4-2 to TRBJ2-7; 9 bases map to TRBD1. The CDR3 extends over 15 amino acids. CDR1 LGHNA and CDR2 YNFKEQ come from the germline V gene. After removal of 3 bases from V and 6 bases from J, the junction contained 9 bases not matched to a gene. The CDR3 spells CASSQLWDRDGEQYF. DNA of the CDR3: TGTGCCAGCAGCCAGCTTTGGGACAGGGATGGCGAGCAGTACTTC.

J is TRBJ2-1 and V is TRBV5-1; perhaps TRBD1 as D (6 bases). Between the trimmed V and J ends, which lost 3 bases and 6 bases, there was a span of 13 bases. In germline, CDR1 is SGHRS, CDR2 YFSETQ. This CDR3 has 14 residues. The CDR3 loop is CASSSRTDSNEQFF. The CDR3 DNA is TGCGCCAGCAGCTCGCGGACAGATTCCAATGAGCAGTTCTTC.

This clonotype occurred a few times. The CDR3 bases are TGCAGTGCTAACGAGGGGGGGTGGAGTGAAAAACTGTTTTTT. It yields the protein CSANEGGWSEKLFF. The rearrangement uses TRBV20-1 and TRBJ1-4, with D possibly being TRBD1 (6 bases). The CDR3 has 14 residues. The germline CDR1 and CDR2 sequences are DFQATT and SNEGSKA (reference sequence). The V end lost 4 bases, the J end lost 7 bases, and 16 bases lay between the germline ends.

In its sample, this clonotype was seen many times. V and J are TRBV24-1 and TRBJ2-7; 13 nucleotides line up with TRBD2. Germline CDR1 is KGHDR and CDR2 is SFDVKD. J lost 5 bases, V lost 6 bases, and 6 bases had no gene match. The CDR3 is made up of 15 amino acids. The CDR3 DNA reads TGTGCCACCAGTCCCCGGACTAGCGGGAGCCACGAGCAGTACTTC. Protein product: CATSPRTSGSHEQYF.

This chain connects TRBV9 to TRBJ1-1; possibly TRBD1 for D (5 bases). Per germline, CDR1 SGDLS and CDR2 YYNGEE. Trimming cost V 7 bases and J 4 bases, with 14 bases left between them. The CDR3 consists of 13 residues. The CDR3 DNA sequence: TGTGCCAGCTCTCCGGGGACCACCACTGAAGCTTTCTTT. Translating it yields CASSPGTTTEAFF.

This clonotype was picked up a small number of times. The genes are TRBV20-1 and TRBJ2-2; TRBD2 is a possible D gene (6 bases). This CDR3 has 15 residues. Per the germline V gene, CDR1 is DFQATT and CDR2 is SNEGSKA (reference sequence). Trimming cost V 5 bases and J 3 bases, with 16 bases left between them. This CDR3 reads CSAVEEGLYTGELFF. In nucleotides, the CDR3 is TGCAGTGCTGTCGAGGAGGGGCTATACACCGGGGAGCTGTTTTTT.

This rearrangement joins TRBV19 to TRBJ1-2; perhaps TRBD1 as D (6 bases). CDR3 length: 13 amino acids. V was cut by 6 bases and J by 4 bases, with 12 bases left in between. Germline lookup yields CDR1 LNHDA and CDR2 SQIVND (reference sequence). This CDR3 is CASRDGQLYGYTF. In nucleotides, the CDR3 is TGTGCCAGTAGGGATGGACAGCTCTATGGCTACACCTTC. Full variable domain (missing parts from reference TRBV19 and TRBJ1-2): DGGITQSPKYLFRKEGQNVTLSCEQNLNHDAMYWYRQDPGQGLRLIYYSQIVNDFQKGDIAEGYSVSREKKESFPLTVTSAQKNPTAFYLCASRDGQLYGYTFGSGTRLTVV.

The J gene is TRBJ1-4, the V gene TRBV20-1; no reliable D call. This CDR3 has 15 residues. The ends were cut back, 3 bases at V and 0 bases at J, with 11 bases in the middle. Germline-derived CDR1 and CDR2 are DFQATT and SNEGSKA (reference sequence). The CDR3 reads CSARRGTATNEKLFF. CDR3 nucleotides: TGCAGTGCTAGGCGGGGAACTGCAACTAATGAAAAACTGTTTTTT.

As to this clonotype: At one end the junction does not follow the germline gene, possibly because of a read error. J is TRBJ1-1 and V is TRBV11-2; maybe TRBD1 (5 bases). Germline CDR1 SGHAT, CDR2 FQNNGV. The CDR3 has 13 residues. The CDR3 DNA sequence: TGTGCCAACAGCGACAGAGTTGAAACTGAAGCTTTCTTT. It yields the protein CANSDRVETEAFF.

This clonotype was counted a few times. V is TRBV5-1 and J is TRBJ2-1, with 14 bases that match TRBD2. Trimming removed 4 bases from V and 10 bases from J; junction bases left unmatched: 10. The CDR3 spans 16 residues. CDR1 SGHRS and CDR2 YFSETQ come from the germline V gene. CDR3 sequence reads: CASSTGLAGGPLEQFF. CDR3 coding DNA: TGCGCCAGCAGCACCGGACTAGCGGGAGGTCCTCTCGAGCAGTTCTTC.

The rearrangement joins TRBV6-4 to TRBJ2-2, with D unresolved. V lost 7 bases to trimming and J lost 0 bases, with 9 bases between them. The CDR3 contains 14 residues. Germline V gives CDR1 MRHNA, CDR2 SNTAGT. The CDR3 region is CASMQEANTGELFF. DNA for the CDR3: TGTGCCAGCATGCAAGAAGCGAACACCGGGGAGCTGTTTTTT.

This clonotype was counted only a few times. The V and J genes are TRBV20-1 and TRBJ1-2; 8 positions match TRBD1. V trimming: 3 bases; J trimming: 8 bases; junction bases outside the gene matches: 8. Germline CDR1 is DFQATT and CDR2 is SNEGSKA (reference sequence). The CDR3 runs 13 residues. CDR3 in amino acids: CSASMQGARGYTF. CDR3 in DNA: TGCAGTGCTAGTATGCAGGGGGCTCGGGGCTACACCTTC.